The 32 T cell receptor beta chains reported below all come from one sample, sequenced in a study of identical twins. MiXCR was run by TCRdb on the 5' RACE reads, yielding one entry per CDR3 protein. The table shows 450,000 or so distinct CDR3 sequences, with approximately 24% occurring only once. These data also featured in a second study, about T cells expressing NK-cell markers.

Sequencing was carried out using CD4+ T cells sorted from blood. The receptor source for this set is a woman younger than 35 in good health.

V is TRBV5-1 and J is TRBJ2-3; 7 bases fit TRBD2. Germline assignment: CDR1 SGHRS and CDR2 YFSETQ. The CDR3 has 18 residues. V gave up 3 bases and J gave up 0 bases; unmatched junction bases: 13. CDR3 DNA: TGCGCCAGCAGCTCGGCCCGCGGGGGTCTCCTCAGCACAGATACGCAGTATTTT. This translates into CASSSARGGLLSTDTQYF.

The V and J genes are TRBV9 and TRBJ1-5; D uncertain. Trimming cost V 4 bases and J 1 base, with 12 bases left between them. The V gene's germline CDR1 is SGDLS and CDR2 YYNGEE. This CDR3 comprises 15 residues. DNA of the CDR3: TGTGCCAGCAGCCCCCACTCGGGGAGCAATCAGCCCCAGCATTTT. It is translated as CASSPHSGSNQPQHF.

This clonotype was counted a few times. The chain links TRBV12-3 or TRBV12-4 to TRBJ1-1; no firm D call. V shed 0 bases and J shed 5 bases, with 19 bases lying between them. The CDR3 totals 17 residues. As DNA, the CDR3 is TGTGCCAGCAGTTTAGCGCTGTCGTTCCCAAGGTTTACTGAAGCTTTCTTT. Its translation: CASSLALSFPRFTEAFF.

The chain combines TRBV20-1 with TRBJ2-1, with TRBD2 matching over 13 bases. This CDR3 has 16 amino acids. Per the germline V gene, CDR1 is DFQATT and CDR2 is SNEGSKA (reference sequence). Germline trimming cut 3 bases from V and 2 bases from J; bases unmatched to any gene: 4. In DNA, the CDR3 is TGCAGTGCTAGCCGCGGACTAGCGGGGGCCTACAATGAGCAGTTCTTC. Encoded protein: CSASRGLAGAYNEQFF.

This clonotype was seen a handful of times. The V gene is TRBV12-3 or TRBV12-4, the J gene TRBJ2-1; the match to TRBD2 covers 7 bases. Germline trimming cut 6 bases from V and 6 bases from J; bases unmatched to any gene: 8. The CDR3 runs to 14 residues. The CDR3 coding sequence is TGTGCCAGCAGCCCCAGACTAGCCGGCAATGAGCAGTTCTTC. It specifies CASSPRLAGNEQFF.

This clonotype was detected ten times or more. The V call is TRBV5-1, the J call TRBJ2-1; D call uncertain. The CDR3 covers 13 residues. Trimming removed 0 bases at V and 7 bases at J, with 8 bases between. The germline CDR1 and CDR2 sequences are SGHRS and YFSETQ. The CDR3 is CASSLVVENEQFF. The CDR3 nucleotides are TGCGCCAGCAGCTTGGTTGTGGAAAATGAGCAGTTCTTC. The whole variable domain, remainder taken from reference TRBV5-1 and TRBJ2-1, is KAGVTQTPRYLIKTRGQQVTLSCSPISGHRSVSWYQQTPGQGLQFLFEYFSETQRNKGNFPGRFSGRQFSNSRSEMNVSTLELGDSALYLCASSLVVENEQFFGPGTRLTVL.

This clonotype has just a few counts. The rearrangement uses TRBV20-1 and TRBJ2-1; maybe TRBD2 (6 bases). CDR3 length: 14 residues. The germline CDR1 and CDR2 sequences are DFQATT and SNEGSKA (reference sequence). Deletions cut 4 bases from V and 7 bases from J, with 17 bases between. The CDR3: CSAIDGSRFNEQFF. The CDR3 DNA follows: TGCAGTGCTATCGACGGGAGTCGGTTTAATGAGCAGTTCTTC.

V usage is TRBV7-2 and J usage is TRBJ2-2; D may correspond to TRBD1 or TRBD2 (6 bases each). This CDR3 comprises 15 residues. Germline loops: CDR1 SGHTA, CDR2 FQGNSA. V dropped 7 bases and J dropped 6 bases, with 18 bases sitting between them. The CDR3 protein is CASTSGGGPPGELFF. In DNA form, the CDR3 reads TGTGCCAGCACCTCCGGAGGGGGGCCACCCGGGGAGCTGTTTTTT.

The table lists this clonotype with a few counts. V is TRBV12-3 or TRBV12-4 and J is TRBJ1-5, with 8 bases that match TRBD1. Unmatched junction bases numbered 5, after V lost 5 bases and J lost 5 bases. The CDR3 consists of 14 residues. CDR3 loop: CASSPQGGDQPQHF. The CDR3 DNA sequence: TGTGCCAGCAGTCCACAGGGGGGCGATCAGCCCCAGCATTTT.

This clonotype was detected a few times. This chain links TRBV4-1 with TRBJ2-3; D remains unclear. Germline V CDR1 and CDR2: MGHRA, YSYEKL. This CDR3 spans 15 amino acids. Trimming left V 5 bases short and J 2 bases short, with 14 bases between. The CDR3 spells CASSAHWDYTDTQYF. The DNA of the CDR3 is TGCGCCAGCAGCGCCCATTGGGATTACACAGATACGCAGTATTTT.

This clonotype was seen repeatedly, ten times or more. The chain has TRBV7-9 and TRBJ2-7; D is possibly TRBD1 or TRBD2 (5 bases each). The CDR3 is made up of 15 amino acids. Per germline, CDR1 SEHNR and CDR2 FQNEAQ (reference sequence). V lost 8 bases to trimming and J lost 3 bases, with 20 bases between them. Written as DNA, the CDR3 is TGTGCCAGCGGGCCTCGACCGGGACGGAGCTACGAGCAGTACTTC. It translates to CASGPRPGRSYEQYF.

The genes are TRBV5-1 and TRBJ1-1, with a tentative D call TRBD1 (5 bases). The V gene's germline CDR1 is SGHRS and CDR2 YFSETQ. Trimming removed 4 bases at V and 4 bases at J, with 11 bases between. The CDR3 contains 13 residues. CDR3 DNA sequence: TGCGCCAGCAGCGGCAGGGTGGGCACTGAAGCTTTCTTT. This encodes CASSGRVGTEAFF.

The CDR3 DNA reads as TGTGCCAGCAGTTACTCGCGGGTCGGTAACAATGAGCAGTTCTTC. It encodes CASSYSRVGNNEQFF. The genes are TRBV6-5 and TRBJ2-1; weak D call: TRBD2 (5 bases). Germline V gene data show CDR1 as MNHEY and CDR2 as SVGAGI. The V end lost 0 bases, the J end lost 5 bases, and 11 bases lay between the germline ends. CDR3 length: 15 residues.

V gene TRBV12-3 or TRBV12-4 combines with J gene TRBJ2-4; the D gene is possibly TRBD2 (5 bases). V shed 0 bases and J shed 2 bases, with 8 bases lying between them. This CDR3 region has 15 residues. CDR3 bases: TGTGCCAGCAGTTTAGCGCCGGGAACCAAAAACATTCAGTACTTC. Its translation is CASSLAPGTKNIQYF.

The rearrangement links TRBV6-2 or TRBV6-3 to TRBJ2-1; 7 positions agree with TRBD2. The V gene's germline CDR1 is MNHEY and CDR2 SVGEGT. This CDR3 has 16 amino acids. V lost 4 bases, J lost 0 bases, and 6 bases stayed unmatched. The CDR3 loop reads CASSSIAGVSYNEQFF. In nucleotides, the CDR3 is TGTGCCAGCAGTTCCATAGCGGGCGTCTCCTACAATGAGCAGTTCTTC.

This clonotype was detected only once. V gene TRBV6-1 combines with J gene TRBJ1-1; no definite D call. CDR3 length: 13 amino acids. V was clipped by 8 bases and J by 4 bases, with 14 bases between them. Germline V gene sequence: CDR1 MNHNS, CDR2 SASEGT. CDR3: CASRGYSATEAFF. CDR3 DNA: TGTGCCAGCCGTGGGTACAGTGCCACTGAAGCTTTCTTT.

This clonotype was seen only a few times. The V and J genes are TRBV6-5 and TRBJ1-2; D unresolved. Germline V lookup: CDR1 MNHEY, CDR2 SVGAGI. The V end lost 7 bases, the J end lost 1 base, and 7 bases lay between the germline ends. This CDR3 contains 12 residues. The CDR3, as DNA: TGTGCCAGCAAAGCCGATAACTATGGCTACACCTTC. The encoded protein is CASKADNYGYTF.

The chain is built from TRBV9 and TRBJ2-7; TRBD2 matches 8 bases. Per the germline V gene, CDR1 is SGDLS and CDR2 is YYNGEE. After removal of 4 bases from V and 1 base from J, the junction contained 10 bases not matched to a gene. The CDR3 covers 16 residues. Written as DNA, the CDR3 is TGTGCCAGCAGCCCGGGGGGGTCCTTTCCATCCTACGAGCAGTACTTC. Its translation is CASSPGGSFPSYEQYF.

The genes are TRBV15 and TRBJ2-7, with D possibly being TRBD1 (5 bases). V was pared by 4 bases and J by 9 bases, with 13 bases between. The germline V gene has CDR1 LNHNV and CDR2 YYDKDF (reference sequence). The CDR3 consists of 12 residues. This chain's CDR3 is CATSTPEGVQYF. In nucleotides, the CDR3 is TGTGCCACCAGCACCCCCGAAGGGGTGCAGTACTTC.

This chain uses TRBV5-1 with TRBJ2-7; D is unclear. The germline V gene encodes CDR1 SGHRS and CDR2 YFSETQ. The CDR3 is 14 residues long. With 4 bases removed from V and 2 bases from J, the gap between germline ends came to 13 bases. The DNA of the CDR3 is TGCGCCAGCAGCGACCAAGGATCGACCTACGAGCAGTACTTC. Its translation: CASSDQGSTYEQYF. The full variable domain, in which reference TRBV5-1 and TRBJ2-7 provide the parts outside the CDR3, is KAGVTQTPRYLIKTRGQQVTLSCSPISGHRSVSWYQQTPGQGLQFLFEYFSETQRNKGNFPGRFSGRQFSNSRSEMNVSTLELGDSALYLCASSDQGSTYEQYFGPGTRLTVT.

This sequence joins TRBV6-2 or TRBV6-3 and TRBJ2-3, with TRBD2 as a possible D gene (6 bases). Germline CDR1 is MNHEY and CDR2 is SVGEGT. The V gene lost 8 bases and the J gene lost 2 bases, with 8 bases spanning the gap. The CDR3 is 12 residues long. CDR3 amino acids: CASAGPTDTQYF. The CDR3 DNA reads TGTGCCAGCGCGGGACCCACAGATACGCAGTATTTT.

V usage is TRBV20-1 and J usage is TRBJ1-1; no definite D call. From germline, CDR1 is DFQATT and CDR2 SNEGSKA (reference sequence). The CDR3 has 14 residues. V lost 3 bases and J 4 bases, leaving 15 bases between the germline ends. DNA for the CDR3: TGCAGTGCTAGTCTACCTGGCTCGGGCACTGAAGCTTTCTTT. Residues: CSASLPGSGTEAFF.

This clonotype was picked up a small number of times. V gene TRBV20-1 combines with J gene TRBJ1-6, with TRBD1 as a possible D gene (5 bases). This CDR3 is built from 15 residues. CDR1 and CDR2 from the germline V gene are DFQATT and SNEGSKA (reference sequence). Trimming took off 2 bases at V and 7 bases at J, with 15 bases between the two ends. In DNA, the CDR3 is TGCAGTGCTAGACGAGCCACAGGAGAAAATTCACCCCTCCACTTT. It is translated as CSARRATGENSPLHF.

The CDR3 protein is CASSPTSTYEQYF. CDR3 nucleotide sequence: TGTGCCAGCTCACCAACGTCGACTTACGAGCAGTACTTC. The gene calls are TRBV18 and TRBJ2-7; no reliable D call. The length of the CDR3 is 13 residues. V lost 2 bases and J lost 4, with 9 bases in between. Germline V gives CDR1 KGHSH, CDR2 LQKENI.

J is TRBJ1-2 and V is TRBV2; D uncertain. Germline lookup yields CDR1 SNHLY and CDR2 FYNNEI. The ends were cut back, 11 bases at V and 8 bases at J, with 18 bases in the middle. The CDR3 consists of 12 residues. In DNA, the CDR3 is TGTGCCGGGCGGACGGACCGGAGGGGCTACACCTTC. This codes for CAGRTDRRGYTF.

CDR3 sequence: CASSRAGAVFNEQFF. CDR3 nucleotides: TGTGCCAGCAGCCGAGCGGGAGCGGTGTTTAATGAGCAGTTCTTC. The chain has TRBV6-1 and TRBJ2-1; 8 nucleotides match TRBD2. The CDR3 is 15 amino acids. The V and J ends lost 6 bases and 7 bases, in that order; junction bases with no gene match: 11. Germline V gene lookup returns CDR1 MNHNS and CDR2 SASEGT.

The V and J genes are TRBV3-1 and TRBJ1-3; D might be TRBD1 (6 bases). V was cut by 3 bases and J by 0 bases, with 12 bases left in between. This CDR3 is 16 amino acids long. The germline CDR1 and CDR2 sequences are LGHDT and YNNKEL (reference sequence). DNA of the CDR3: TGTGCCAGCAGCCACGCGGACAGACTCTCTGGAAACACCATATATTTT. It codes for CASSHADRLSGNTIYF.

This clonotype was picked up a small number of times. The chain carries TRBV6-1 and TRBJ2-5; D possibly uses TRBD1 or TRBD2 (5 bases each). V lost 1 base and J lost 4, with 10 bases in between. Germline lookup yields CDR1 MNHNS and CDR2 SASEGT. The CDR3 is 14 residues long. CDR3 region: CASSEGVGGETQYF. CDR3 coding DNA: TGTGCCAGCAGTGAAGGAGTTGGGGGAGAGACCCAGTACTTC.

CDR3 DNA sequence: TGTGCCAGCAGTGAGGAGGCCCCAGGGGTACACGAGCAGTACTTC. Protein product: CASSEEAPGVHEQYF. The chain combines TRBV2 with TRBJ2-7; TRBD1 might be the D (6 bases). V was trimmed by 3 bases and J by 5 bases, leaving 17 bases between them. This CDR3 has 15 residues. Germline CDR1 reads SNHLY; CDR2 reads FYNNEI.

This chain links TRBV7-8 with TRBJ2-5; 7 positions agree with TRBD1. V dropped 4 bases and J dropped 0; count of bases not matched to a gene: 5. Germline-derived CDR1 and CDR2 are SGHVS and FQNEAQ. The CDR3 contains 15 residues. The CDR3 loop reads CASSSGTVYQETQYF. The CDR3 region has the DNA TGTGCCAGCAGCTCCGGGACAGTGTACCAAGAGACCCAGTACTTC.

The chain combines TRBV9 with TRBJ1-1; D not certain. Trimming shortened V by 1 base and J by 2 bases, and 6 bases separated the two germline ends. CDR1 and CDR2 from the germline V gene are SGDLS and YYNGEE. CDR3 length: 13 amino acids. CDR3 protein: CASSVTFNTEAFF. Written as DNA, the CDR3 is TGTGCCAGCAGCGTAACGTTTAACACTGAAGCTTTCTTT.

This clonotype was detected only a few times. V usage is TRBV12-3 or TRBV12-4 and J usage is TRBJ2-7; D unclear. V was shortened by 3 bases and J by 5 bases, with 8 bases between the two germline ends. This CDR3 region has 12 residues. The CDR3 here is CASSLGIHEQYF. The CDR3 nucleotides are TGTGCCAGCAGTTTGGGGATCCACGAGCAGTACTTC.